Below are 9 T cell receptor beta chains sequenced from a single sample in a study of CD8+ T cells in alopecia areata (dated by TCRdb to 2016 to 2019). This specimen's time point label, interpreted: baseline before oral tofacitinib. Lesional scalp punch biopsies and peripheral blood were collected from alopecia areata patients. Library creation used the immunoSEQ multiplex PCR assay. RNA was extracted from all samples and reverse transcribed into cDNA, which served as template for TCR sequencing. TCRdb provides this immuneACCESS table in a form limited to in-frame rearrangements. Some clones are lacking; in checked studies, under half of them reflect an unresolved V gene, and why the rest are absent is not known. The sample yields some 20,000 clones; under 75% were counted once. The ten largest clones take up more than 6% of the sample. The sample consisted of skin, taken at week 0. These receptor sequences come from a human donor with alopecia areata.

For this clone: The same CDR3 arises from other DNA sequences in this sample as well. The chain links TRBV30 to TRBJ2-5, with D unresolved. The germline gives CDR1 GTSNPN, CDR2 SVGIG (reference sequence). The CDR3 covers 12 residues. V was cut by 2 bases and J by 2 bases, with 6 bases left in between. The chain's CDR3 is CAWSFGQETQYF. The CDR3 DNA sequence: TGTGCCTGGAGTTTTGGTCAAGAGACCCAGTACTTC.

CDR3 amino acids: CASSLAPVNEQFF. The CDR3 DNA reads as TGTGCCAGCAGCTTAGCCCCGGTCAATGAGCAGTTCTTC. The V and J genes are TRBV7-2 and TRBJ2-1; D is unresolved. Trimming removed 0 bases at V and 6 bases at J, with 6 bases between. Germline V gene sequence: CDR1 SGHTA, CDR2 FQGNSA. The CDR3 spans 13 residues.

Only a few counts were recorded for this clone. The chain uses TRBV7-1 and TRBJ1-2; 7 positions agree with TRBD1. TRBV7-1 is assigned to the ORF class and has an uncertain function. The CDR3 length is 16 residues. Losses at the gene ends were 4 bases for V and 4 bases for J; bases not matched to a gene: 12. The CDR3 DNA is TGTGCCAGCAGCTTAACAGGGGAAACGGCGGGCTATGGCTACACCTTC. Encoded protein: CASSLTGETAGYGYTF.

The chain recombines TRBV5-6 with TRBJ1-5; 9 bases are shared with TRBD1. V shed 1 base and J 6 bases; nucleotides not matched to a gene: 2. The CDR3 is 14 residues long. The germline CDR1 and CDR2 sequences are SGHDT and YYEEEE. CDR3 region: CASSLTGGAQPQHF. CDR3 DNA sequence: TGTGCCAGCAGCTTGACAGGGGGCGCTCAGCCCCAGCATTTT.

The chain recombines TRBV6-5 with TRBJ2-7; tentatively, D is TRBD1 (5 bases). The ends were cut back, 5 bases at V and 3 bases at J, with 14 bases in the middle. The CDR3 runs 14 residues. Germline CDR1 MNHEY, CDR2 SVGAGI. This CDR3 is CASSRQNGVYEQYF. The CDR3 nucleotides are TGTGCCAGCAGTCGACAGAATGGGGTCTACGAGCAGTACTTC.

This chain links TRBV4-2 with TRBJ1-4, with D possibly TRBD1 on 5 matching bases. The CDR3 totals 15 residues. Germline V gives CDR1 LGHNA, CDR2 YNFKEQ. Trimming stripped 4 bases from V and 5 bases from J, with 14 bases between. DNA for the CDR3: TGTGCCAGCAGCCGCGGCGGTAGGGGCAATGAAAAACTGTTTTTT. The encoded protein is CASSRGGRGNEKLFF.

This chain uses TRBV6-5 with TRBJ2-3; maybe TRBD1 (6 bases). V lost 0 bases and J lost 5, with 6 bases in between. CDR3 length equals 13 residues. From germline, CDR1 is MNHEY and CDR2 SVGAGI. The CDR3 protein is CASSYSQGDTQYF. As DNA, the CDR3 is TGTGCCAGCAGTTACTCACAGGGAGATACGCAGTATTTT.

This rearrangement joins TRBV6-6 to TRBJ2-4; 10 bases agree with TRBD2. The V and J ends lost 8 bases and 0 bases, in that order; junction bases with no gene match: 4. The CDR3 is 15 residues long. Per the germline V gene, CDR1 is MNHNY and CDR2 is SVGAGI (reference sequence). The chain's CDR3 is CASASGGLAKNIQYF. CDR3 in DNA: TGTGCCAGCGCTAGCGGGGGCCTAGCCAAAAACATTCAGTACTTC.

This sequence joins TRBV6-5 and TRBJ1-4; maybe TRBD1 (5 bases). The CDR3 extends over 15 amino acids. In germline, CDR1 is MNHEY, CDR2 SVGAGI. V lost 6 bases to trimming and J lost 8 bases, with 19 bases between them. The CDR3 DNA reads as TGTGCCAGCAGGGTCCTGGACGGCGGGGGAGAAAAACTGTTTTTT. It yields the protein CASRVLDGGGEKLFF.